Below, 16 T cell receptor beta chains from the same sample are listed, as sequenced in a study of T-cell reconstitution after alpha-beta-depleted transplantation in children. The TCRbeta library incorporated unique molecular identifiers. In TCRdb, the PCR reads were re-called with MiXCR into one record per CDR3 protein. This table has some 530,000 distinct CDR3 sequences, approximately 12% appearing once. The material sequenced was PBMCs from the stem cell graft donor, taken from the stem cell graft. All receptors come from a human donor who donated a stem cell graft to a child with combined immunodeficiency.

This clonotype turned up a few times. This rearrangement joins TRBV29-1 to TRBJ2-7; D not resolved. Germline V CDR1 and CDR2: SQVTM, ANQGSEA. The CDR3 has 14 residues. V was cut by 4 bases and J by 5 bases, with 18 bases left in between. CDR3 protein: CSVGSRARAHEQYF. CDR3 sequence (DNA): TGCAGCGTTGGAAGTAGGGCCCGGGCCCACGAGCAGTACTTC.

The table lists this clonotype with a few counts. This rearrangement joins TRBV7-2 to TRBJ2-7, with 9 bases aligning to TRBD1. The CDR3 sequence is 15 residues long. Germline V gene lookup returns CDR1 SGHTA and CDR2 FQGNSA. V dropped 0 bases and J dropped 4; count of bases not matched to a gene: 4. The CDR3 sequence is CASSLAGTGIYEQYF. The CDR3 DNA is TGTGCCAGCAGCTTAGCCGGGACAGGGATTTACGAGCAGTACTTC.

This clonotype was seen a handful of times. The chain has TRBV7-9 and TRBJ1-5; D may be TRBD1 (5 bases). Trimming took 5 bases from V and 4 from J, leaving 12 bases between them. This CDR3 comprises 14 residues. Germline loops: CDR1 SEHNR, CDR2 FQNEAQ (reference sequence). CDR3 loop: CASSVGGGNQPQHF. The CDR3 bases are TGTGCCAGCAGCGTGGGCGGGGGAAATCAGCCCCAGCATTTT.

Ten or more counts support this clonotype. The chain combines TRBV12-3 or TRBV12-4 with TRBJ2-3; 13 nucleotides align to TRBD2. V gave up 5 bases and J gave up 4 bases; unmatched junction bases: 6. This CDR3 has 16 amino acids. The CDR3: CASSLGTSGMADTQYF. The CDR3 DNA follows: TGTGCCAGCAGTCTAGGGACTAGCGGGATGGCAGATACGCAGTATTTT.

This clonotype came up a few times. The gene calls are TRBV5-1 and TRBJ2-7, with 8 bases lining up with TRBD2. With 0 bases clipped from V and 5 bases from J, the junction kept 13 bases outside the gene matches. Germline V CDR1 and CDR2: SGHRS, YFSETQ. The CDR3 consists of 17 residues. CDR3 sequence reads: CASSLVAGGTGFHEQYF. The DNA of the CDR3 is TGCGCCAGCAGCTTGGTCGCGGGAGGAACGGGGTTCCACGAGCAGTACTTC.

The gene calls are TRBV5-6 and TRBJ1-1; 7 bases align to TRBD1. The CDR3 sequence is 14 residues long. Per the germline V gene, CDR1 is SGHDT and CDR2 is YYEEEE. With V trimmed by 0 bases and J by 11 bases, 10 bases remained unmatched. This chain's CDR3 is CASSLDPRDRRAFF. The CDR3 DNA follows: TGTGCCAGCAGCTTGGACCCCCGGGACAGAAGGGCTTTCTTT.

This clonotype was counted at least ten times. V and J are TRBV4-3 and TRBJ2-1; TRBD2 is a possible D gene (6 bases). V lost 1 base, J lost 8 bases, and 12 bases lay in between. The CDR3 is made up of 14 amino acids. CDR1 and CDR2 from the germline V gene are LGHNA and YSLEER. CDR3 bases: TGCGCCAGCAGCCAAGTGGTAGCGGCATATGAGCAGTTCTTC. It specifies CASSQVVAAYEQFF.

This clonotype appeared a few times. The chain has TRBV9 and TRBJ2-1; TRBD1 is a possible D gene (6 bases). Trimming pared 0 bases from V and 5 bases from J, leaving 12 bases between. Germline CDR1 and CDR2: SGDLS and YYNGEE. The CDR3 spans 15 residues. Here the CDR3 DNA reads TGTGCCAGCAGCGTAGATGGACAGCGGAACAATGAGCAGTTCTTC. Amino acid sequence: CASSVDGQRNNEQFF.

Here the CDR3 DNA reads TGTGCCAGCAGCTTAAACCAGGCCTCCCAGGAGCAGTACTTC. The encoded protein is CASSLNQASQEQYF. J is TRBJ2-7 and V is TRBV7-3; D gene uncertain. Germline CDR1 is SGHTA and CDR2 is FQGTGA. This CDR3 has 14 residues. V was shortened by 1 base and J by 7 bases, with 14 bases between the two germline ends.

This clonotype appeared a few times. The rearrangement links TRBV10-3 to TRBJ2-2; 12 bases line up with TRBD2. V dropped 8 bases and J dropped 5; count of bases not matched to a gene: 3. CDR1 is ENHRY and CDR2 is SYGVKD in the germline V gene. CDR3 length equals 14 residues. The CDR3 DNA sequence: TGTGCCATCCGCACTAGCGGGGGGACCGGGGAGCTGTTTTTT. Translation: CAIRTSGGTGELFF.

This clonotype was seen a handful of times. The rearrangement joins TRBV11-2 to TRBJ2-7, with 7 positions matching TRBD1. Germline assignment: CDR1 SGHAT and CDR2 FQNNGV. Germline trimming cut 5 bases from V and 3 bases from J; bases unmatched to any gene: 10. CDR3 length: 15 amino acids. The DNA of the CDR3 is TGTGCCAGCAGCCCGCGACCGGGACAGTTCTACGAGCAGTACTTC. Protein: CASSPRPGQFYEQYF.

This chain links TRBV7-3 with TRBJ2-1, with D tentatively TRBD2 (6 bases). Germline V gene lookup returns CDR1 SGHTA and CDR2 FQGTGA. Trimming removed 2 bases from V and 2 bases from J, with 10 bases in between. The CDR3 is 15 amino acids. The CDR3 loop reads CASSLGRPTYNEQFF. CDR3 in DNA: TGTGCCAGCAGCTTAGGGAGGCCGACCTACAATGAGCAGTTCTTC. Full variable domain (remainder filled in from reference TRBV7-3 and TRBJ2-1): GAGVSQTPSNKVTEKGKYVELRCDPISGHTALYWYRQSLGQGPEFLIYFQGTGAADDSGLPNDRFFAVRPEGSVSTLKIQRTERGDSAVYLCASSLGRPTYNEQFFGPGTRLTVL.

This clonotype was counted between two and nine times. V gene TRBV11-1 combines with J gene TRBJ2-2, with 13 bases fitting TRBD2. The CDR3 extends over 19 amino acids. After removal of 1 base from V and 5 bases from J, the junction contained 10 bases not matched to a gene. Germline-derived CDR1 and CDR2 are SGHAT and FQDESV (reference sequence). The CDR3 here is CASSLGTSGRGIWTGELFF. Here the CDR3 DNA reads TGTGCCAGCAGCTTAGGGACTAGCGGGAGAGGAATATGGACCGGGGAGCTGTTTTTT.

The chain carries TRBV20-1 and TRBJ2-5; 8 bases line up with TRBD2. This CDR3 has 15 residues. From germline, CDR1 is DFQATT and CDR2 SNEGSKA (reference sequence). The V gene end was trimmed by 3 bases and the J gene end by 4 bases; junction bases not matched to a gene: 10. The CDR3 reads CSASDSGTTRETQYF. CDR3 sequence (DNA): TGCAGTGCTAGTGATAGCGGGACAACGAGAGAGACCCAGTACTTC.

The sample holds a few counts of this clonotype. Here the CDR3 DNA reads TGTGCCTGGAGGGGGACAGCTACTGAGCCCCAGCATTTT. Its protein product is CAWRGTATEPQHF. This sequence joins TRBV30 and TRBJ1-5, with TRBD1 identical over 7 bases. CDR3 length: 13 amino acids. V lost 3 bases to trimming and J lost 8 bases; unmatched junction nucleotides: 7. Germline lookup yields CDR1 GTSNPN and CDR2 SVGIG (reference sequence). The variable domain in full, completed from reference TRBV30 and TRBJ1-5, reads SQTIHQWPATLVQPVGSPLSLECTVEGTSNPNLYWYRQAAGRGLQLLFYSVGIGQISSEVPQNLSASRPQDRQFILSSKKLLLSDSGFYLCAWRGTATEPQHFGDGTRLSIL.

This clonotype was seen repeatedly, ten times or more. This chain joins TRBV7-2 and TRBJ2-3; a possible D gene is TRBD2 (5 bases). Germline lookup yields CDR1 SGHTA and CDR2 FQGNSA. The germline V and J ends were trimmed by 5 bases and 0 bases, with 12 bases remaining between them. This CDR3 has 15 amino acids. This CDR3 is CASSVGSFSTDTQYF. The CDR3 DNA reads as TGTGCCAGCAGCGTTGGGAGTTTCAGCACAGATACGCAGTATTTT.